Listed here are 15 T cell receptor beta chains from one sample, sequenced in a study of cytomegalovirus exposure and HLA in healthy donors. PCR was performed using 60 Vbeta and 13 Jbeta primers. TCRdb keeps only in-frame clones here, not all; method: immunoSEQ multiplex PCR. The repertoire holds hundreds of thousands of clones, around nine tenths seen once, with more than 2% in the top ten. Sequenced sample: PBMCs. The receptor source for this set is a woman aged 18-29 years in good health and CMV-seronegative.

This clone has just a few counts. The V call is TRBV5-6, the J call TRBJ2-7; 7 bases map to TRBD1. Trimming took 4 bases from V and 6 from J; bases not matched to a gene: 13. The length of the CDR3 is 15 residues. Germline CDR1 SGHDT, CDR2 YYEEEE. CDR3 in amino acids: CASSRRISTGSEQYF. The DNA for the CDR3 is TGTGCCAGCAGCCGTAGAATATCGACAGGGAGCGAGCAGTACTTC.

The table lists this clone with a count of one. The chain combines TRBV5-1 with TRBJ2-7; weak D call: TRBD2 (6 bases). Germline V gene sequence: CDR1 SGHRS, CDR2 YFSETQ. This CDR3 is 14 amino acids long. V was trimmed by 4 bases and J by 0 bases, leaving 11 bases between them. In DNA, the CDR3 is TGCGCCAGCAGCCCAGGGACTTTCTCCTACGAGCAGTACTTC. This codes for CASSPGTFSYEQYF.

The CDR3 sequence: CASSKPQGPIYGYTF. In nucleotides, the CDR3 is TGTGCCAGTAGTAAACCCCAGGGCCCAATATATGGCTACACCTTC. This sequence joins TRBV19 and TRBJ1-2; maybe TRBD1 (5 bases). V was trimmed by 4 bases and J by 5 bases, leaving 17 bases between them. CDR1 and CDR2 from the germline V gene are LNHDA and SQIVND (reference sequence). There are 15 residues in the CDR3.

The CDR3 bases are TGCAGCGTTGGGGGGGGCTATGGCTACACCTTC. Protein product: CSVGGGYGYTF. The J gene is TRBJ1-2, the V gene TRBV29-1, with a weak D call TRBD1 (5 bases). CDR3 length: 11 residues. Germline V lookup: CDR1 SQVTM, CDR2 ANQGSEA. Trimming cost V 4 bases and J 4 bases, with 7 bases left between them.

The chain joins TRBV10-3 to TRBJ1-1; a possible D gene is TRBD1 (5 bases). Germline CDR1 is ENHRY and CDR2 is SYGVKD. This CDR3 has 14 residues. The V gene lost 0 bases and the J gene lost 2 bases, with 7 bases spanning the gap. The CDR3 DNA follows: TGTGCCATCAGTGAGTCGACAGATAACACTGAAGCTTTCTTT. Amino acids: CAISESTDNTEAFF.

V and J are TRBV11-2 and TRBJ2-1; 8 positions agree with TRBD1. This CDR3 has 13 amino acids. The trim removed 5 bases at V and 8 bases at J, leaving 5 bases unmatched. Germline V gene lookup returns CDR1 SGHAT and CDR2 FQNNGV. CDR3 sequence: CASSRTGIHEQFF. DNA of the CDR3: TGTGCCAGCAGCCGGACAGGGATCCATGAGCAGTTCTTC.

This clone was seen a single time. CDR3 nucleotide sequence: TGTGCCAGCAGCTTAACGCGGGGGGTAATAGATACGCAGTATTTT. Translated, it gives CASSLTRGVIDTQYF. The chain combines TRBV5-4 with TRBJ2-3, with 8 bases fitting TRBD2. This CDR3 has 15 amino acids. Germline CDR1 reads SGHNT; CDR2 reads YYREEE (reference sequence). V shed 2 bases, J shed 5 bases, and the junction held 7 bases outside the gene matches.

The chain has TRBV9 and TRBJ1-3; 10 positions match TRBD1. Germline CDR1 SGDLS, CDR2 YYNGEE. This CDR3 comprises 16 residues. V shed 0 bases and J 1 base; nucleotides not matched to a gene: 1. CDR3 protein: CASSVGTGGSGNTIYF. CDR3 nucleotides: TGTGCCAGCAGCGTAGGGACAGGGGGGTCTGGAAACACCATATATTTT.

The chain couples TRBV4-1 to TRBJ2-1; no firm D call. The V gene's germline CDR1 is MGHRA and CDR2 YSYEKL. V lost 3 bases, J lost 4 bases, and 7 bases lay in between. The CDR3 has 13 residues. CDR3 in DNA: TGCGCCAGCAGCCACCCTCCTTACAATGAGCAGTTCTTC. It encodes CASSHPPYNEQFF.

Remarks on this clone: Different DNA sequences within this sample yield the same CDR3. The chain combines TRBV7-9 with TRBJ2-7, with D possibly being TRBD1 (5 bases). Germline V CDR1 and CDR2: SEHNR, FQNEAQ (reference sequence). The CDR3 consists of 12 residues. Trimming took off 3 bases at V and 4 bases at J, with 7 bases between the two ends. The DNA of the CDR3 is TGTGCCAGCAGCTTCCAGGGTTACGAGCAGTACTTC. Translated, it gives CASSFQGYEQYF.

The count of this clone is one. V is TRBV4-1 and J is TRBJ2-7; 9 bases match TRBD1. The V gene's germline CDR1 is MGHRA and CDR2 YSYEKL. V shed 1 base, J shed 4 bases, and the junction held 5 bases outside the gene matches. The CDR3 length is 15 residues. This CDR3 reads CASSQGRTGVYEQYF. CDR3 DNA: TGCGCCAGCAGCCAAGGACGGACAGGGGTATACGAGCAGTACTTC.

The genes are TRBV9 and TRBJ1-1; 8 nucleotides match TRBD1. Germline loops: CDR1 SGDLS, CDR2 YYNGEE. CDR3 length equals 15 residues. V shed 4 bases and J 0 bases; nucleotides not matched to a gene: 5. The chain's CDR3 is CASSPWTGLNTEAFF. The CDR3 coding sequence is TGTGCCAGCAGCCCCTGGACAGGGTTGAACACTGAAGCTTTCTTT. Full variable domain (outside the CDR3, taken from reference TRBV9 and TRBJ1-1): DSGVTQTPKHLITATGQRVTLRCSPRSGDLSVYWYQQSLDQGLQFLIQYYNGEERAKGNILERFSAQQFPDLHSELNLSSLELGDSALYFCASSPWTGLNTEAFFGQGTRLTVV.

This chain joins TRBV7-2 and TRBJ2-3, with unresolved D. Germline CDR1 is SGHTA and CDR2 is FQGNSA. Trimming shortened V by 4 bases and J by 4 bases, and 9 bases separated the two germline ends. There are 13 residues in the CDR3. The CDR3 loop reads CASSSPVPDTQYF. The CDR3 nucleotides read TGTGCCAGCAGCTCCCCCGTCCCAGATACGCAGTATTTT.

The V and J genes are TRBV10-3 and TRBJ2-7, with 7 bases that match TRBD1. V dropped 0 bases and J dropped 0; count of bases not matched to a gene: 2. CDR3 size: 15 residues. CDR1 and CDR2 from the germline V gene are ENHRY and SYGVKD. The CDR3 loop is CAISESTGPSYEQYF. The CDR3, as DNA: TGTGCCATCAGTGAGTCGACAGGGCCCTCCTACGAGCAGTACTTC.

The chain employs TRBV19 and TRBJ2-1; D not certain. This CDR3 is built from 13 residues. Germline V gene sequence: CDR1 LNHDA, CDR2 SQIVND (reference sequence). The V end lost 3 bases, the J end lost 12 bases, and 15 bases lay between the germline ends. CDR3 amino acids: CASSIIPGEVQFF. CDR3 in DNA: TGTGCCAGTAGTATCATCCCGGGTGAGGTGCAGTTCTTC.